The sequence of this T cell receptor beta chain was determined in a study of identical twins. This clonotype came up many times. What it binds is not known. Regarding the study as a whole: Weaker excess twin sharing was seen among beta out-of-frame sequences.

J was trimmed by 4 bases and V by 0 bases; bases with no gene match: 2. This CDR3 has 14 amino acids. Germline V CDR1 and CDR2: LNHNV, YYDKDF (reference sequence). Unique molecular identifiers were present on the cDNA, and a universal primer site came from template switching. Using its own MiXCR run on the 5' RACE reads, TCRdb lists one record per CDR3 protein. Here the sample spans roughly 350,000 distinct CDR3 sequences, approximately 13% being singletons. The sample was also reused in another study, on yellow fever vaccine responses in identical twins.

Source material: CD8+ T cells sorted from blood. The rearrangement links TRBV15 to TRBJ2-5, with 7 bases identical to TRBD1. The TCR originated in a woman in her late teens or twenties in good health. As DNA, the CDR3 is TGTGCCACCAGCAGAGATTCAGGGGGAGAGACCCAGTACTTC. Amino acids: CATSRDSGGETQYF.